This entry concerns a single T cell receptor (beta chain). The CDR3 runs to 15 residues. Germline V gene sequence: CDR1 ENHRY, CDR2 SYGVKD. The V gene lost 2 bases and the J gene lost 3 bases, with 11 bases spanning the gap. The sample belongs to a study of cytomegalovirus exposure and HLA in healthy donors. PCR was performed using 60 Vbeta and 13 Jbeta primers. Sequenced by immunoSEQ multiplex PCR; TCRdb stores in-frame clones only, minus some. Of 150,000 to 200,000 clones in the sample, approximately 76% were seen once. The rearrangement uses TRBV10-3 and TRBJ1-5; D remains unclear. The clonotype originates from a young woman in good health and CMV-seropositive. Sample: PBMCs. The CDR3 loop reads CAISEGGGNNQPQHF. CDR3 DNA: TGTGCCATCAGTGAGGGCGGAGGTAACAATCAGCCCCAGCATTTT.